A selection of T cell receptor beta chains follows, all from one sample in a study of blood T cell repertoires in COVID-19. Clones were read by immunoSEQ multiplex PCR, and TCRdb kept only the in-frame ones, dropping some. The sample shows nearly 350,000 clones, 87% of them seen only once. Sequenced sample: peripheral blood. The receptors come from a woman between 45 and 65 years old with COVID-19, enrolled during active disease. Both conserved end residues are part of each CDR3. A D gene is named only where the DNA matches it firmly. Clone size appears in some rows only: once, few, many, or a class for an expanded clone.

TRBJ1-4 | TRBV19 | NA | NA | TGTGCCAGTAGTACCGACGCGCGACATTCAACTAATGAAAAACTGTTTTTT | CASSTDARHSTNEKLFF
TRBJ2-1 | TRBV7-2 | NA | TRBD2 | TGTGCCAGCAGCCCCCAAGTCGTAGCGGGACCCTACAATGAGCAGTTCTTC | CASSPQVVAGPYNEQFF
TRBJ1-2 | TRBV7-2 | NA | NA | TGTGCCAGCAGCTTAACCCGACAGATCTATGGCTACACCTTC | CASSLTRQIYGYTF
TRBJ1-3 | TRBV7-8 | NA | NA | TGTGCCAGCAGCTTAGAGGGCGGGGGAAACACCATATATTTT | CASSLEGGGNTIYF
TRBJ2-5 | TRBV27 | NA | NA | TGTGCCAGCCGGTCCGGGACAAGAGAGACCCAGTACTTC | CASRSGTRETQYF
TRBJ2-3 | TRBV7-7 | NA | TRBD2 | TGTGCCAGCAGCTTAGTAGCGGGGAGCACAGATACGCAGTATTTT | CASSLVAGSTDTQYF
TRBJ2-6 | TRBV19 | NA | NA | TGTGCCAGTAGTGCCCTCGGTGGGGCCAACGTCCTGACTTTC | CASSALGGANVLTF
TRBJ2-7 | TRBV7-8 | NA | TRBD1 | TGTGCCAGCAGCTTGACAGGGACGACCTACGAGCAGTACTTC | CASSLTGTTYEQYF
TRBJ2-5 | TRBV6-2/TRBV6-3 | NA | NA | TGTGCCAGCAGTCTACAGGGGGGGTCTTGGACCCAGTACTTC | CASSLQGGSWTQYF
TRBJ2-7 | TRBV7-6 | NA | TRBD1 | TGTGCCAGCAGCTTAGTGTGGGCGGGACAGGTCTACCCAAGTGGGTCCTACGAGCAGTACTTC | CASSLVWAGQVYPSGSYEQYF
TRBJ1-1 | TRBV5-4 | NA | TRBD1 | TGTGCCAGCTCCACGAGGACAGGGGAACCTGAAGCTTTCTTT | CASSTRTGEPEAFF
TRBJ2-3 | TRBV2 | NA | TRBD2 | TGTGCCAGCTTACCGAGACTAGCGGGATCCACAGATACGCAGTATTTT | CASLPRLAGSTDTQYF
TRBJ1-1 | TRBV5-1 | NA | NA | TGCGCCAGCAGCAGAACTTCGGACAGGAACACTGAAGCTTTCTTT | CASSRTSDRNTEAFF
TRBJ2-1 | TRBV7-9 | NA | TRBD1 | TGTGCCAGCAGCTCCCAGGGGGCGCATAATGAGCAGTTCTTC | CASSSQGAHNEQFF
TRBJ2-2 | TRBV4-2 | few | NA | TGTGCCAGCAGCCAGCCACTTCGACAGACGATTACCGGGGAGCTGTTTTTT | CASSQPLRQTITGELFF
TRBJ2-4 | TRBV27 | NA | NA | TGTGCCAGCAGTTTACTAGGACCGACAGCAAAAAACATTCAGTACTTC | CASSLLGPTAKNIQYF
TRBJ2-1 | TRBV5-1 | NA | NA | TGCGCCAGCAGCGCAGGAGGCGGGGACAATGAGCAGTTCTTC | CASSAGGGDNEQFF
TRBJ1-1 | TRBV20-1 | NA | TRBD1 | TGCAGTGCTAGTCCAACAGGGACAGGCCTTGGGACTGAAGCTTTCTTT | CSASPTGTGLGTEAFF
TRBJ2-2 | TRBV29-1 | NA | TRBD2 | TGCAGCGTTGAGGCGGGAGGCTCTAACACCGGGGAGCTGTTTTTT | CSVEAGGSNTGELFF
TRBJ1-4 | TRBV6-5 | NA | NA | TGTGCCAGCAGTCATCGGGGGAGGTGGGAAAAACTGTTTTTT | CASSHRGRWEKLFF
TRBJ2-7 | TRBV18 | NA | TRBD1 | TGTGCCAGCTCACCGGGGACAGGGGACGAGCAGTACTTC | CASSPGTGDEQYF
TRBJ1-1 | TRBV6-5 | NA | TRBD1 | TGTGCCAGCAGCCGGACAGGGGCCCTCACTGAAGCTTTCTTT | CASSRTGALTEAFF
TRBJ1-1 | TRBV24-1 | few | NA | TGTGCCACCAGTGATTCACAGGGAGAAGCTTTCTTT | CATSDSQGEAFF
TRBJ2-5 | TRBV11-2 | NA | NA | TGTGCCAGCAGCTTAGGGGCAGGCAACATGGAGACCCAGTACTTC | CASSLGAGNMETQYF
TRBJ1-2 | TRBV18 | NA | TRBD1 | TGTGCCAGCTCACCACAGGGGACAGGGGGCTCGCGTGGCTACACCTTC | CASSPQGTGGSRGYTF
TRBJ2-7 | TRBV23-1 | NA | NA | TGCGCCAGCAGGGAAGGGGTTCGTTCCTACGAGCAGTACTTC | CASREGVRSYEQYF
TRBJ1-2 | TRBV12-3/TRBV12-4 | NA | NA | TGTGCCAGCAGCCGGACAGCCACCTATGGCTACACCTTC | CASSRTATYGYTF
TRBJ1-6 | TRBV2 | NA | NA | TGTGCCACACAACCGTCCGGGACTCTTAATTCACCCCTCCACTTT | CATQPSGTLNSPLHF
TRBJ2-3 | TRBV19 | NA | NA | TGTGCCAGTAGTATAGGAAACAGGGAGACAGATACGCAGTATTTT | CASSIGNRETDTQYF
TRBJ2-7 | TRBV6-5 | NA | TRBD2 | TGTGCCAGCAGTTACTCGGGCGGGAGCTACGAGCAGTACTTC | CASSYSGGSYEQYF
TRBJ2-1 | TRBV13 | once | TRBD2 | TGTGCCAGCACCACTAGCGGACTCAATGAGCAGTTCTTC | CASTTSGLNEQFF